Listed below are T cell receptor beta chains from one sample, sequenced in a study of T cell repertoires in cytomegalovirus infection. A single record per CDR3 protein comes from TCRdb applying MiXCR to the reads. The table records 200,000 to 300,000 distinct CDR3 sequences, 9% to 15% of them present only once. Sequenced material: PBMCs. All receptors come from a human donor in good health (CMV status not recorded). Some clones in this sample may be carry-over from other donors' samples. Each CDR3 is given with its conserved first and last residue. D genes are given only for firm matches. A clone size is listed for some rows: how often the clone was seen (once, few, many), or a class if it is expanded.

TGTGCCAGCAGTTACGCCCCCCGTGGAAAGAATCAGCCCCAGCATTTT CASSYAPRGKNQPQHF many - TRBV6-5 16 TRBJ1-5
TGTGCCAGCAGCTTAATCCTCAAGGACTACACCTTC CASSLILKDYTF many - TRBV7-2 12 TRBJ1-2
TGTGCCAGCAGCTCCAGCAGGGGCCAGCCCCAGCATTTT CASSSSRGQPQHF - - TRBV7-2 13 TRBJ1-5
TGCAGTGCAACGGTCCTGATGGACTATGGCTACACCTTC CSATVLMDYGYTF few - TRBV20-1 13 TRBJ1-2
TGTGCCAGCAGTCTAACAGGCCTTTCTAACTCCTACGAGCAGTACTTC CASSLTGLSNSYEQYF few - TRBV6-2/TRBV6-3 16 TRBJ2-7
TGTGCCAGCAGTCGGACAGCTAACTATGGCTACACCTTC CASSRTANYGYTF many - TRBV12-3/TRBV12-4 13 TRBJ1-2
TGTGCCAGTAGTGTCCGGGTCCGGGACTATGGCTACACCTTC CASSVRVRDYGYTF many - TRBV19 14 TRBJ1-2
TGTGCCAGCAGCGGGGGCTTAGAAGGGAGTAGAGAGCAGTTCTTC CASSGGLEGSREQFF many - TRBV5-6 15 TRBJ2-1
TGTGCCAGCAGCTTAGAGTCCGGGGGTTCCTACAATGAGCAGTTCTTC CASSLESGGSYNEQFF many - TRBV7-2 16 TRBJ2-1
TGTGCCAGCAGCGACGGGGAGGTGCCGTACTTC CASSDGEVPYF many - TRBV7-8 11 TRBJ2-5
TGCAGCGTACGACAGGGGACTAACTATGGCTACACCTTC CSVRQGTNYGYTF few TRBD1 TRBV29-1 13 TRBJ1-2
TGTGCCACGCGGGGTAGCGGGGACCAAGAGACCCAGTACTTC CATRGSGDQETQYF - TRBD2 TRBV10-3 14 TRBJ2-5
TGTGCCAGTAGTCCGAGGTCCACCGCCGGCGGGGGAGAGCAGTACTTC CASSPRSTAGGGEQYF many TRBD2 TRBV19 16 TRBJ2-7
TGTGCCAGCAACTTACTCACTAGCGGGGTGGCAGATACGCAGTATTTT CASNLLTSGVADTQYF many TRBD2 TRBV7-2 16 TRBJ2-3
TGTGCCAGCAGCTACTGGACAGGGGGCCAAGAGACCCAGTACTTC CASSYWTGGQETQYF many TRBD1 TRBV7-2 15 TRBJ2-5
TGTGCCACCAGTGACGGGGACCGGCAAAGAGGTGAGCAGTTCTTC CATSDGDRQRGEQFF many - TRBV24-1 15 TRBJ2-1
TGTGCCAGCAGCTTAGCGCGGGGAGCGGGAGGACAAACCTACAATGAGCAGTTCTTC CASSLARGAGGQTYNEQFF many TRBD2 TRBV7-8 19 TRBJ2-1
TGTGCCACCAGCAGAGATGCCCTCAGACAGGCCACGCAGGGCTACACCTTC CATSRDALRQATQGYTF few - TRBV15 17 TRBJ1-2
TGTGCCAGCACCGATAGCGGGAGTAGTATCTACGAGCAGTACTTC CASTDSGSSIYEQYF many TRBD2 TRBV28 15 TRBJ2-7
TGTGCCAGTAGCCTGACATACTTGAACCAAGAGACCCAGTACTTC CASSLTYLNQETQYF many - TRBV19 15 TRBJ2-5
TGTGCCAGCAGTTTACGTGCGGGTTACGAGCAGTACTTC CASSLRAGYEQYF many - TRBV28 13 TRBJ2-7
TGTGCCAGCAGTTTCCACAGAACGAACACTGAAGCTTTCTTT CASSFHRTNTEAFF few - TRBV28 14 TRBJ1-1
TGTGCCAGTAGTATGGTGGGGGCGGGTCAGCCCCAGCATTTT CASSMVGAGQPQHF - - TRBV19 14 TRBJ1-5
TGTGCCAGCAGCCCCAGGGAGGCCAATTACAATGAGCAGTTCTTC CASSPREANYNEQFF many - TRBV7-3 15 TRBJ2-1
TGTGCCAGCACCAAAAGCGGGAGCTACTACAATGAGCAGTTCTTC CASTKSGSYYNEQFF many TRBD2 TRBV28 15 TRBJ2-1
TGTGCCAGCAGTACGACAGGCACCACTGAAGCTTTCTTT CASSTTGTTEAFF many - TRBV12-3/TRBV12-4 13 TRBJ1-1
TGCGCCAGCAGCTCGGGCTATTCGAATGAGCAGTTCTTC CASSSGYSNEQFF - - TRBV5-1 13 TRBJ2-1
TGTGCCAGCTCACCCGACCAGGGTCAAGAGACCCAGTACTTC CASSPDQGQETQYF - - TRBV18 14 TRBJ2-5
TGTGCCAGCAGCTTAGACGCCACAACTAATGAAAAACTGTTTTTT CASSLDATTNEKLFF many - TRBV7-2 15 TRBJ1-4
TGTGCCAGCAAACGCCCCCCGGGGTCACCCCTCCACTTT CASKRPPGSPLHF many - TRBV2 13 TRBJ1-6
TGTGCCAGCAGCTTAGAGTCAGAGAACACTGAAGCTTTCTTT CASSLESENTEAFF few - TRBV7-2 14 TRBJ1-1
TGTGCCAGCAGTCTCTTCCGTACCCGGGGTGGGACCCAGTACTTC CASSLFRTRGGTQYF many - TRBV28 15 TRBJ2-5
TGTGCCAGCAGCGTACTAGCGGGGCGCACAGATACGCAGTATTTT CASSVLAGRTDTQYF many TRBD2 TRBV7-2 15 TRBJ2-3
TGTGCCAGCAGTAAAGCGGGAGGTGCCCTTGAGACCCAGTACTTC CASSKAGGALETQYF many TRBD2 TRBV2 15 TRBJ2-5
TGTGCCAGCAGCTCAACCACAGGGGGCCCGTTCTTC CASSSTTGGPFF many TRBD1 TRBV7-2 12 TRBJ2-1
TGCGCCAGCCAAGTCCGGGTATCGAACACCGGGGAGCTGTTTTTT CASQVRVSNTGELFF - - TRBV5-1 15 TRBJ2-2
TGTGCCAGCAGTCCAAGGGGGCATAGCAATCAGCCCCAGCATTTT CASSPRGHSNQPQHF many TRBD1 TRBV6-1 15 TRBJ1-5
TGTGCCAGCAGCTTAGGCACAGGAGTTAATGAAAAACTGTTTTTT CASSLGTGVNEKLFF few - TRBV7-9 15 TRBJ1-4
TGCAGTGCTGCCGGGACTTCCCTTGGAGAGCAGTTCTTC CSAAGTSLGEQFF - - TRBV20-1 13 TRBJ2-1
TGTGCCACCAGCAGAGCCGGGACAGGGTACAATGAGCAGTTCTTC CATSRAGTGYNEQFF - TRBD1 TRBV15 15 TRBJ2-1
TGTGCCTGGAGTCCCACCTTGACAGGGGGGCAAGAGACCCAGTACTTC CAWSPTLTGGQETQYF many TRBD1 TRBV30 16 TRBJ2-5